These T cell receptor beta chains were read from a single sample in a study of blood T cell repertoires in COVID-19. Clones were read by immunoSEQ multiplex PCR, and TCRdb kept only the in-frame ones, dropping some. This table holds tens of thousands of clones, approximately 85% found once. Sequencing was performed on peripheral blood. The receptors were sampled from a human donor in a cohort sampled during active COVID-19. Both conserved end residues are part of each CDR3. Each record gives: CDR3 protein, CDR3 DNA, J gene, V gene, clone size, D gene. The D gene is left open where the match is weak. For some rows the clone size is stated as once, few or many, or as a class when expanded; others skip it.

CASSHLLRGGETQYF | TGTGCCAGCAGCCACCTGCTGAGGGGAGGCGAGACCCAGTACTTC | TRBJ2-5 | TRBV4-2 | - | -
CASSLERGQPQHF | TGTGCCAGCAGCTTAGAACGGGGTCAGCCCCAGCATTTT | TRBJ1-5 | TRBV7-2 | - | -
CASSVDPSGTGGPTYGYTF | TGTGCCAGCAGCGTAGACCCCTCCGGGACAGGGGGCCCAACCTATGGCTACACCTTC | TRBJ1-2 | TRBV9 | - | TRBD1
CASSLQQGDTQYF | TGTGCCAGCAGCTTACAACAGGGAGATACGCAGTATTTT | TRBJ2-3 | TRBV7-3 | - | -
CASSLVGGSSYNEQFF | TGTGCCAGCAGCTTGGTGGGGGGAAGCTCCTACAATGAGCAGTTCTTC | TRBJ2-1 | TRBV5-8 | - | -
CASSDGTGNEQFF | TGTGCCAGCAGTGATGGGACAGGTAATGAGCAGTTCTTC | TRBJ2-1 | TRBV6-1 | once | TRBD1
CASSLGATGGNTIYF | TGCGCCAGCAGCTTGGGGGCGACAGGGGGAAACACCATATATTTT | TRBJ1-3 | TRBV5-1 | few | TRBD1
CASVGRAPYEQYF | TGTGCCAGCGTGGGCCGCGCACCCTACGAGCAGTACTTC | TRBJ2-7 | TRBV6-5 | few | -
CASSYSGAGYTF | TGTGCCAGCAGTTACTCGGGGGCTGGCTACACCTTC | TRBJ1-2 | TRBV6-5 | - | -
CARGSGGELFF | TGTGCCAGAGGGAGCGGCGGGGAGCTGTTTTTT | TRBJ2-2 | TRBV5-3 | once | -
CASAGGTGELFF | TGCGCCAGCGCCGGCGGCACCGGGGAGCTGTTTTTT | TRBJ2-2 | TRBV5-1 | - | -
CASSEDRLGGQPQHF | TGTGCCAGCAGTGAAGACAGGCTCGGTGGTCAGCCCCAGCATTTT | TRBJ1-5 | TRBV2 | - | -
CAISESGAAYEQYF | TGTGCCATCAGTGAATCTGGGGCAGCCTACGAGCAGTACTTC | TRBJ2-7 | TRBV10-3 | - | -
CATRTGFGNQPQHF | TGTGCCACCAGGACAGGGTTCGGCAATCAGCCCCAGCATTTT | TRBJ1-5 | TRBV24-1 | - | TRBD1
CASSLAGTNTEAFF | TGCGCCAGCAGCTTGGCCGGGACAAACACTGAAGCTTTCTTT | TRBJ1-1 | TRBV5-1 | - | -
CASSYGLAGRQETQYF | TGTGCCAGCAGTTACGGGCTAGCGGGGCGACAAGAGACCCAGTACTTC | TRBJ2-5 | TRBV6-5 | - | TRBD2
CASSLSPGGHTEAFF | TGTGCCAGCAGTTTATCCCCAGGGGGGCACACTGAAGCTTTCTTT | TRBJ1-1 | TRBV6-5 | - | TRBD1
CASSMGLAHGAASTDTQYF | TGCGCCAGCAGCATGGGACTAGCCCATGGGGCCGCTAGCACAGATACGCAGTATTTT | TRBJ2-3 | TRBV4-1 | once | TRBD2
CASSKDSAYEQYF | TGTGCCAGCAGCAAGGACAGCGCCTACGAGCAGTACTTC | TRBJ2-7 | TRBV6-5 | - | -
CASSLRGGDNQPQHF | TGCGCCAGCAGCTTAAGGGGTGGGGACAATCAGCCCCAGCATTTT | TRBJ1-5 | TRBV5-1 | once | -